Shown below are 6 T cell receptor beta chains from a single sample sequenced in a study of cytomegalovirus exposure and HLA in healthy donors. Vbeta (60) and Jbeta (13) primers were used in the PCR. Clones were read by immunoSEQ multiplex PCR, and TCRdb kept only the in-frame ones, dropping some. This table holds roughly 150,000 clones, about a tenth found once. The sequenced sample consisted of PBMCs. The receptors come from a male donor in good health and CMV-seronegative.

This clone was observed a handful of times. The V and J genes are TRBV19 and TRBJ1-1; no firm D call. The V end lost 5 bases, the J end lost 8 bases, and 6 bases lay between the germline ends. Germline V gene data show CDR1 as LNHDA and CDR2 as SQIVND (reference sequence). The CDR3 covers 10 residues. CDR3 DNA: TGTGCCAGTAGTCGAGGGGAAGCTTTCTTT. Its translation is CASSRGEAFF. Complete variable domain (other parts from reference TRBV19 and TRBJ1-1): DGGITQSPKYLFRKEGQNVTLSCEQNLNHDAMYWYRQDPGQGLRLIYYSQIVNDFQKGDIAEGYSVSREKKESFPLTVTSAQKNPTAFYLCASSRGEAFFGQGTRLTVV.

This clone appeared a few times. The gene calls are TRBV7-2 and TRBJ2-1; a possible D gene is TRBD1 (6 bases). Between the trimmed V and J ends, which lost 5 bases and 7 bases, there was a span of 18 bases. CDR1 is SGHTA and CDR2 is FQGNSA in the germline V gene. The CDR3 is 15 amino acids. The CDR3 DNA reads as TGTGCCAGCAGCACCTATAACCCACAGGGTAATGAGCAGTTCTTC. This translates into CASSTYNPQGNEQFF.

This clone was seen more than once but under ten times. This chain joins TRBV4-3 and TRBJ2-3, with TRBD2 identical over 12 bases. The CDR3 is 17 amino acids. CDR1 is LGHNA and CDR2 is YSLEER in the germline V gene. V was pared by 2 bases and J by 4 bases, with 7 bases of the junction left unmatched. The DNA of the CDR3 is TGCGCCAGCAGCCAATCCCTAGCGGGAGGGTGGTCAGATACGCAGTATTTT. Residues: CASSQSLAGGWSDTQYF.

In this sample, this clone turned up a few times. This chain links TRBV5-4 with TRBJ2-7, with a weak D call TRBD1 (5 bases). CDR3 length equals 16 residues. Germline V gene lookup returns CDR1 SGHNT and CDR2 YYREEE (reference sequence). V dropped 4 bases and J dropped 7 bases, with 24 bases sitting between them. The CDR3 spells CASSPSSRQPTREQYF. The CDR3 DNA reads TGTGCCAGCAGCCCAAGTTCCCGACAGCCAACGAGGGAGCAGTACTTC.

This clone was seen only a few times. The rearrangement links TRBV7-8 to TRBJ2-7, with 10 bases aligning to TRBD1. The CDR3 spans 15 residues. The germline gives CDR1 SGHVS, CDR2 FQNEAQ. Trimming took 5 bases from V and 5 from J; bases not matched to a gene: 9. This chain's CDR3 is CASSLRDRGLDEQYF. Here the CDR3 DNA reads TGTGCCAGCAGCCTCCGGGACAGGGGACTCGACGAGCAGTACTTC.

V gene TRBV5-1 combines with J gene TRBJ2-6; D might be TRBD2 (6 bases). V was clipped by 4 bases and J by 0 bases, with 11 bases between them. The CDR3 extends over 16 amino acids. Germline-derived CDR1 and CDR2 are SGHRS and YFSETQ. The CDR3 nucleotides are TGCGCCAGCAGCGGGGACTGGACCTCTGGGGCCAACGTCCTGACTTTC. This codes for CASSGDWTSGANVLTF. The variable domain in full, with the rest retrieved from reference TRBV5-1 and TRBJ2-6, is KAGVTQTPRYLIKTRGQQVTLSCSPISGHRSVSWYQQTPGQGLQFLFEYFSETQRNKGNFPGRFSGRQFSNSRSEMNVSTLELGDSALYLCASSGDWTSGANVLTFGAGSRLTVL.